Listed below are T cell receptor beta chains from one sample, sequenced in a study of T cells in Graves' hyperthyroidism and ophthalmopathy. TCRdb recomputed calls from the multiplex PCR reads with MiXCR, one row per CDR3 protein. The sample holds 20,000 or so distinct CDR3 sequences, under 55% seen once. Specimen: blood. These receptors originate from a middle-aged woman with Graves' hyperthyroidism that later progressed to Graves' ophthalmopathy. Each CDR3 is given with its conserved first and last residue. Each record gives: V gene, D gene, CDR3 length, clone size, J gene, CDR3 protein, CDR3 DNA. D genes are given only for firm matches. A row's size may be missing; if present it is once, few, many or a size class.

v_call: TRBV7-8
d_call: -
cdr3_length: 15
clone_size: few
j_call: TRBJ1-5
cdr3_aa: CASSLNAVDNQPQHF
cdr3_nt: TGTGCCAGCAGCTTAAATGCGGTCGACAATCAGCCCCAGCATTTT

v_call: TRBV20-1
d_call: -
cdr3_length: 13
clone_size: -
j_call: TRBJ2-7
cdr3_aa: CSAWTTRPDEQYF
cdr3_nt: TGCAGTGCTTGGACTACCCGGCCGGACGAGCAGTACTTC

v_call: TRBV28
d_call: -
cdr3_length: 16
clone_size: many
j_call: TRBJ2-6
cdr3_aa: CASSPTGFNGANVLTF
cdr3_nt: TGTGCCAGCAGTCCAACAGGGTTTAATGGGGCCAACGTCCTGACTTTC

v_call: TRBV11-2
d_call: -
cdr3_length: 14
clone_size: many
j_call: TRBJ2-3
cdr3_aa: CASSLGERTDTQYF
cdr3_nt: TGTGCCAGCAGCTTAGGCGAGCGCACAGATACGCAGTATTTT

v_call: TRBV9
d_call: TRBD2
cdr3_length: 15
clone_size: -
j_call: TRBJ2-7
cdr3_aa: CASSPHGTSRDEQYF
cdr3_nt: TGTGCCAGCAGCCCCCACGGGACTAGCAGGGACGAGCAGTACTTC

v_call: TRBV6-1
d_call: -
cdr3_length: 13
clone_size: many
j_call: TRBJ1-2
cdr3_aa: CASTPSGANGYTF
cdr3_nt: TGTGCCAGCACGCCGTCCGGGGCGAACGGCTACACCTTC

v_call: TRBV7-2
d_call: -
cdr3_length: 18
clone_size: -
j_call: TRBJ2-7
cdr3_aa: CASSLGGVRLVGAYEQYF
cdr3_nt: TGTGCCAGCAGCCTAGGTGGGGTGCGACTAGTTGGAGCCTACGAGCAGTACTTC

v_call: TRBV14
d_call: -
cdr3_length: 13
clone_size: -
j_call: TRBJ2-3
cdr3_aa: CASSQEGWDTPHF
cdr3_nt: TGTGCCAGCAGCCAAGAGGGGTGGGATACGCCGCATTTT

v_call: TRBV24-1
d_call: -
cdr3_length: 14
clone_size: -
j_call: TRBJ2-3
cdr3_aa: CATSDPQSTDTQYF
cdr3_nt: TGTGCCACCAGTGACCCCCAAAGCACAGATACGCAGTATTTT

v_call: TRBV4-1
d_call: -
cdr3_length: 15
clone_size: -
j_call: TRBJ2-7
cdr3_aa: CASSQRTAASYEQYF
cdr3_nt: TGCGCCAGCAGCCAACGGACAGCTGCCTCCTACGAGCAGTACTTC

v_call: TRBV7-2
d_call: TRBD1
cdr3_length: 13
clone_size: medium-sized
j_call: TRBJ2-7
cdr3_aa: CASRGQGFHEQYF
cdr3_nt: TGTGCCAGCAGGGGACAGGGTTTCCACGAGCAGTACTTC

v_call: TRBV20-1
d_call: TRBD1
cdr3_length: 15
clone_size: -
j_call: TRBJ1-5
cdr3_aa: CSARELTGEVQPQHF
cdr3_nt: TGCAGTGCTAGAGAATTGACAGGGGAAGTTCAGCCCCAGCATTTT

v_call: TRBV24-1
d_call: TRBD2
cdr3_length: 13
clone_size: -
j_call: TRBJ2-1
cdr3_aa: CARDLAGGTEQFF
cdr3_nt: TGTGCTAGAGATTTAGCGGGAGGGACTGAGCAGTTCTTC

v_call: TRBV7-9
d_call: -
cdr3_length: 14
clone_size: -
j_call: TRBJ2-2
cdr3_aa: CASSFSRGTGELFF
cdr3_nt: TGTGCCAGCAGCTTCAGTCGGGGCACCGGGGAGCTGTTTTTT

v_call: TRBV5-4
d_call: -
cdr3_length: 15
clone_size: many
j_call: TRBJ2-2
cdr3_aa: CASSLGFANTGELFF
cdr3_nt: TGTGCCAGCAGCTTGGGGTTCGCGAACACCGGGGAGCTGTTTTTT

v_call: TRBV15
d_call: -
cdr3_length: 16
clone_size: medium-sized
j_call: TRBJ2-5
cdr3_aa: CATSRERSLARETQYF
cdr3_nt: TGTGCCACCAGCAGAGAGCGATCCCTCGCGCGAGAGACCCAGTACTTC

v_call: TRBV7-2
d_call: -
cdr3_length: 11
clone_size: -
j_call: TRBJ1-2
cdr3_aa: CASSANYGYTF
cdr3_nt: TGTGCCAGCAGCGCTAACTATGGCTACACCTTC

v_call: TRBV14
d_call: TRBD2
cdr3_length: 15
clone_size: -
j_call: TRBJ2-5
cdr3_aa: CASSRSGVLQETQYF
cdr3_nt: TGTGCCAGCAGCCGTAGCGGGGTACTCCAAGAGACCCAGTACTTC

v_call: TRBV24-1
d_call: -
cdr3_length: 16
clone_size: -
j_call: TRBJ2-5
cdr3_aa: CASSDTLDPGKETQYF
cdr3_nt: TGTGCCAGCAGTGACACTTTAGACCCCGGCAAAGAGACCCAGTACTTC

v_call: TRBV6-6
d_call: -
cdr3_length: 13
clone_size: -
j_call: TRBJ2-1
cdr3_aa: CASRPGTYNEQFF
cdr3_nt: TGTGCCAGCCGACCGGGGACCTACAATGAGCAGTTCTTC

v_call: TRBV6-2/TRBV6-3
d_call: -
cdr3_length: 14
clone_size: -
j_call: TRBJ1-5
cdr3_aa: CASSYVNSNQPQHF
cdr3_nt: TGTGCCAGCAGTTACGTTAATAGCAATCAGCCCCAGCATTTT

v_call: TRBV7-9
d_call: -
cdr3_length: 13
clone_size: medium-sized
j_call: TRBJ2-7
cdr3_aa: CASSPGQTYEQYF
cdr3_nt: TGTGCCAGCAGCCCGGGACAAACCTACGAGCAGTACTTC

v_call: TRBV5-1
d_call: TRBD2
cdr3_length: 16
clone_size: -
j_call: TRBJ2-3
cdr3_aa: CASSQGLAGSTDTQYF
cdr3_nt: TGCGCCAGCAGCCAGGGACTAGCGGGGTCCACAGATACGCAGTATTTT

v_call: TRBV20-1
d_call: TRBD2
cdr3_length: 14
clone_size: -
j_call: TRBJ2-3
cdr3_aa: CSAWTSGVAGEQYF
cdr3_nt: TGCAGTGCTTGGACTAGCGGGGTCGCCGGTGAGCAGTATTTT

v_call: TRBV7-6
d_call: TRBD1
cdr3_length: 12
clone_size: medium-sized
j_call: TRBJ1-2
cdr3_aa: CASSPDRGRFTF
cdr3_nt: TGTGCCAGCAGCCCGGACAGGGGGCGTTTCACCTTC

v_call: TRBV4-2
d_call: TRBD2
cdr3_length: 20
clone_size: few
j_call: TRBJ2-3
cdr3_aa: CAGSQEDGIGSAGGADTQYF
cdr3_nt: TGTGCCGGCAGCCAAGAGGACGGGATTGGGTCAGCGGGAGGGGCAGATACGCAGTATTTT

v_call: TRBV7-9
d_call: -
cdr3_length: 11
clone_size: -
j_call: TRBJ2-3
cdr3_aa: CASRNTDTQYF
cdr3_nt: TGTGCCAGCAGGAACACCGATACGCAGTATTTT

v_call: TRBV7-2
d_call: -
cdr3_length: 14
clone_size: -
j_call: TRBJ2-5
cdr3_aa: CASTPHWLRETQYF
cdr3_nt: TGTGCCAGCACCCCACATTGGCTGAGGGAGACCCAATACTTC

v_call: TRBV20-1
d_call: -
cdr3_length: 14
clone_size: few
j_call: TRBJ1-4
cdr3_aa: CSASPGATNEKLFF
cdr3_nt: TGCAGTGCTAGTCCGGGAGCAACTAATGAAAAACTGTTTTTT

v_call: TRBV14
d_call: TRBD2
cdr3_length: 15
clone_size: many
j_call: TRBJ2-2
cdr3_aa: CASSRLAGVTGELFF
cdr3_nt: TGTGCCAGCAGCCGGCTAGCGGGAGTCACCGGGGAGCTGTTTTTT

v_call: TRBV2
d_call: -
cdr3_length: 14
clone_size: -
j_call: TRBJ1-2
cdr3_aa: CASDTRADFYGYTF
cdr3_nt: TGTGCCAGCGATACCCGGGCAGACTTCTATGGCTACACCTTC

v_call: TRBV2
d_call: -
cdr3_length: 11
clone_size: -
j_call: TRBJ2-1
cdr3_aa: CASSSYNEQFF
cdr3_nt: TGTGCCAGCTCCTCCTACAATGAGCAGTTCTTC

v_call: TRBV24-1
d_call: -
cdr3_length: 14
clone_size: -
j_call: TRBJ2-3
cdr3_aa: CATSDTAGTDTQYF
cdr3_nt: TGTGCCACCAGTGATACGGCGGGCACAGATACGCAGTATTTT

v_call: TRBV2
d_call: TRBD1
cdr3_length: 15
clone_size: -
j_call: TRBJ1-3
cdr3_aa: CASSTDRASGNTIYF
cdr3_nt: TGTGCCAGCAGTACGGACAGGGCCTCTGGAAACACCATATATTTT

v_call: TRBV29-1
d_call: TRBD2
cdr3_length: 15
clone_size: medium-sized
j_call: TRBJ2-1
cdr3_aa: CSVDGTSGIYNEQFF
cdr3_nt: TGCAGCGTTGACGGGACTAGCGGGATTTACAATGAGCAGTTCTTC

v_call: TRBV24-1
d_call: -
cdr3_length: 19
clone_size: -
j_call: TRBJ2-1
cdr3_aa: CATSWDKRLAFFSYNEQFF
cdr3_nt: TGTGCCACCAGTTGGGACAAACGACTAGCCTTTTTCTCCTACAATGAGCAGTTCTTC

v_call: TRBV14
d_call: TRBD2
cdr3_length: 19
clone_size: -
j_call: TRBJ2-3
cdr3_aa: CASSQDPVRLAGVSDTQYF
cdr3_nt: TGTGCCAGCAGCCAAGACCCCGTCCGACTAGCGGGAGTTTCGGATACGCAGTATTTT

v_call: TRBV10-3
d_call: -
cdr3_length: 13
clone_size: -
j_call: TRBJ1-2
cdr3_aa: CAIKSPTSYGYTF
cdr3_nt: TGTGCCATCAAGTCCCCGACAAGCTATGGCTACACCTTC

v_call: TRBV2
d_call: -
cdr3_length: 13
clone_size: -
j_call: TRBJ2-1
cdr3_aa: CASSVTVNNEQFF
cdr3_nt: TGTGCCAGCAGTGTAACAGTGAACAATGAGCAGTTCTTC

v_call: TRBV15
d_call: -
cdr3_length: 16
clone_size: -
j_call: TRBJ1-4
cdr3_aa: CATSRDREATNEKLFF
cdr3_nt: TGTGCCACCAGCAGAGATCGGGAGGCAACTAATGAAAAACTGTTTTTT

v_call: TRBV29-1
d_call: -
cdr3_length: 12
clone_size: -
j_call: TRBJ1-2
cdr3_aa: CSVRQASYGYTF
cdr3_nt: TGCAGCGTCAGACAGGCCAGCTATGGCTACACCTTC

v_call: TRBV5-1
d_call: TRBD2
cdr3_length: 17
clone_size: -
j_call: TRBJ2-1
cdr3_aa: CASSTRAGTSGSNEQFF
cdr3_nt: TGCGCCAGCAGTACCCGCGCCGGGACTAGCGGGAGTAATGAGCAGTTCTTC

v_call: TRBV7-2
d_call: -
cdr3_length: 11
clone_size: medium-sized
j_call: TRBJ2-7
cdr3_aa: CASSPSYEQYF
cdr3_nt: TGTGCCAGCAGCCCGTCCTACGAGCAGTACTTC

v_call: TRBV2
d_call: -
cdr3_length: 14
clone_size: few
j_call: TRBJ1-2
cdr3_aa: CASSVGQGTYGYTF
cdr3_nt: TGTGCCAGCAGTGTTGGGCAGGGAACCTATGGCTACACCTTC

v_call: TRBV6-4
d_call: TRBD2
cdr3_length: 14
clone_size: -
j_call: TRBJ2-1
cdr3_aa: CAGSDGTSGSGQFF
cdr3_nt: TGTGCCGGCAGTGACGGGACTAGCGGGAGTGGGCAGTTCTTC

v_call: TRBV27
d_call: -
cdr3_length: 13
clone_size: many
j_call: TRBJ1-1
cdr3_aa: CASSRRGDSVAFF
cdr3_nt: TGTGCCAGCAGCCGCCGGGGGGATTCTGTAGCTTTCTTT

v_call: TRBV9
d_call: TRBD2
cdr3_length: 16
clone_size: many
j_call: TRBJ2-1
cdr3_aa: CASSLRRGGRIDEQFF
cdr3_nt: TGTGCCAGCAGCTTGAGGCGGGGGGGCCGGATCGATGAGCAGTTCTTC

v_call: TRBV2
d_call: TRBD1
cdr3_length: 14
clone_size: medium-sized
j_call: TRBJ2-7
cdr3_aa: CASSERQGAYEQYF
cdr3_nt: TGTGCCAGCAGTGAAAGACAGGGGGCATACGAGCAGTACTTC

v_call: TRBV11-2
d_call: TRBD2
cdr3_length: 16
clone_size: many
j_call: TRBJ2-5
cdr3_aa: CASSSPGLGDQETQYF
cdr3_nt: TGTGCCAGCAGCTCTCCGGGACTAGGGGACCAAGAGACCCAGTACTTC

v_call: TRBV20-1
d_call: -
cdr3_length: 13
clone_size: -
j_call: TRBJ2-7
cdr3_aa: CSASETGSYEQYF
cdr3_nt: TGCAGTGCTAGCGAGACAGGCTCCTACGAGCAGTACTTC

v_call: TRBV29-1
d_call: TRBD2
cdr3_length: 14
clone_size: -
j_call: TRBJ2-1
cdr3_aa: CSVEGTSGGNEQFF
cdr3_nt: TGCAGCGTTGAAGGGACTAGCGGGGGCAATGAGCAGTTCTTC

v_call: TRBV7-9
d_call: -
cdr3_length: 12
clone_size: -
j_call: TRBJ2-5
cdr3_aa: CASSPPSRTQYF
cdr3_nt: TGTGCCAGCAGCCCCCCTAGCAGGACCCAGTACTTC

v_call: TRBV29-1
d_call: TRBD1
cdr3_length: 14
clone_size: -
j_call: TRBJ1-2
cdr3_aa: CSVGAGQGSYGYTF
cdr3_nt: TGCAGCGTTGGCGCCGGACAGGGGAGCTATGGCTACACCTTC

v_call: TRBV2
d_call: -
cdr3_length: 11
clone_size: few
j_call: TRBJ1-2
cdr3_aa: CASTSGYGYTF
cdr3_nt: TGTGCCAGCACGAGTGGCTATGGCTACACCTTC

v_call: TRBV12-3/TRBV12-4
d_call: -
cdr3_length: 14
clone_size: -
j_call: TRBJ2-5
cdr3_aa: CASSRDTARETQYF
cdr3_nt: TGTGCCAGCAGTCGGGACACTGCCAGGGAGACCCAGTACTTC

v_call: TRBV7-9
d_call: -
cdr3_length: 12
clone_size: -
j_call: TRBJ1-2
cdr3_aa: CASSLAGQRYTF
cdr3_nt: TGTGCCAGCAGCTTAGCGGGTCAGCGCTACACCTTC

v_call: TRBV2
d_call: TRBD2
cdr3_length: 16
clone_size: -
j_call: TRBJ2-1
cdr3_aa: CASSVSSGSLYNEQFF
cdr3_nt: TGTGCCAGCAGTGTATCTAGCGGATCCTTATACAATGAGCAGTTCTTC